Following are 10 T cell receptor beta chains from one sample sequenced in a study of post-analysis software for immune sequencing data. The antigens of these receptors remain unknown. Study-wide results and caveats: In patients, TRBV5-6, TRBV5-1 and TRBV20-1 belonged to four or five TRBV segments found more frequently than in controls.

Built from TCR beta cDNA, the libraries had unique molecular identifiers in them. In TCRdb, the PCR reads were re-called with MiXCR into one record per CDR3 protein. This repertoire shows more than 450,000 distinct CDR3 sequences, roughly 46% found once; its top ten account for more than 1.5%. The sample comprised blood. Source of these receptors: a girl between 5 and 17 years old with multiple sclerosis.

The chain uses TRBV12-3 or TRBV12-4 and TRBJ2-1; D not certain. Trimming took off 4 bases at V and 5 bases at J, with 9 bases between the two ends. CDR3 length: 13 residues. The CDR3 DNA is TGTGCCAGCAGTTCTTACAACCACAATGAGCAGTTCTTC. It codes for CASSSYNHNEQFF.

This chain joins TRBV10-3 and TRBJ2-1; D is ambiguous. Per germline, CDR1 ENHRY and CDR2 SYGVKD. The V end was cut by 0 bases, the J end by 2 bases, with 20 bases between. The CDR3 has 19 residues. The CDR3 region is CAISESHPGYSSTYNEQFF. The CDR3 DNA reads as TGTGCCATCAGTGAGTCCCATCCCGGCTATTCCTCGACCTACAATGAGCAGTTCTTC.

The chain carries TRBV5-5 and TRBJ1-2; 10 positions agree with TRBD1. Germline trimming cut 2 bases from V and 3 bases from J; bases unmatched to any gene: 7. The germline V gene has CDR1 SGHKS and CDR2 YYEKEE (reference sequence). There are 16 residues in the CDR3. CDR3 region: CASSFSGQGTDYGYTF. DNA of the CDR3: TGTGCCAGCAGCTTTTCGGGACAGGGGACCGACTATGGCTACACCTTC.

This clonotype turned up a few times. The chain combines TRBV4-1 with TRBJ1-1, with D tentatively TRBD1 (5 bases). V was trimmed by 0 bases and J by 0 bases, leaving 20 bases between them. Germline CDR1 reads MGHRA; CDR2 reads YSYEKL. The CDR3 has 19 amino acids. CDR3 protein: CASSQDQAGEGPVNTEAFF. The CDR3, as DNA: TGCGCCAGCAGCCAAGATCAAGCGGGGGAGGGGCCGGTGAACACTGAAGCTTTCTTT.

This clonotype was seen just once. J is TRBJ1-1 and V is TRBV29-1; D uncertain. This CDR3 has 11 amino acids. Germline V gives CDR1 SQVTM, CDR2 ANQGSEA. V gave up 2 bases and J gave up 6 bases, with 7 bases separating them. The CDR3 protein is CSVESVSEAFF. CDR3 DNA: TGCAGCGTTGAATCCGTGTCTGAAGCTTTCTTT.

The chain uses TRBV3-1 and TRBJ2-1; D not certain. Germline CDR1 reads LGHDT; CDR2 reads YNNKEL (reference sequence). The CDR3 covers 14 residues. Between the trimmed V and J ends, which lost 2 bases and 0 bases, there was a span of 5 bases. The CDR3 bases are TGTGCCAGCAGCCAATCTAGCTCCTACAATGAGCAGTTCTTC. Translating gives CASSQSSSYNEQFF.

The CDR3 here is CAISESAGGLYGYTF. The DNA of the CDR3 is TGTGCCATCAGTGAGTCGGCAGGGGGACTCTATGGCTACACCTTC. The chain has TRBV10-3 and TRBJ1-2, with TRBD1 matching 7 bases. The germline V gene has CDR1 ENHRY and CDR2 SYGVKD. This CDR3 is built from 15 residues. Trimming took 0 bases from V and 4 from J; bases not matched to a gene: 5.

The V call is TRBV5-1, the J call TRBJ2-1; D is perhaps TRBD2 (6 bases). This CDR3 is 14 amino acids long. V dropped 2 bases and J dropped 1 base, with 7 bases sitting between them. The germline V gene encodes CDR1 SGHRS and CDR2 YFSETQ. The CDR3 DNA reads as TGCGCCAGCAGCTTTCTAGCGTCCTACAATGAGCAGTTCTTC. It is translated as CASSFLASYNEQFF.

The chain employs TRBV12-3 or TRBV12-4 and TRBJ1-5; possible D gene TRBD1, 6 bases. This CDR3 has 13 amino acids. Trimming removed 6 bases from V and 9 bases from J, with 15 bases in between. CDR3 nucleotides: TGTGCCAGCAGCCCCCAGGGGTCTGGGCCCCAGCATTTT. Translating gives CASSPQGSGPQHF.

This rearrangement joins TRBV20-1 to TRBJ2-4; 7 positions match TRBD1. The length of the CDR3 is 13 residues. J gave up 0 bases and V 6 bases, and 2 bases lay outside the gene matches. The germline V gene has CDR1 DFQATT and CDR2 SNEGSKA (reference sequence). CDR3 in amino acids: CSAWDRAKNIQYF. The CDR3 DNA reads TGCAGTGCATGGGACAGAGCCAAAAACATTCAGTACTTC.